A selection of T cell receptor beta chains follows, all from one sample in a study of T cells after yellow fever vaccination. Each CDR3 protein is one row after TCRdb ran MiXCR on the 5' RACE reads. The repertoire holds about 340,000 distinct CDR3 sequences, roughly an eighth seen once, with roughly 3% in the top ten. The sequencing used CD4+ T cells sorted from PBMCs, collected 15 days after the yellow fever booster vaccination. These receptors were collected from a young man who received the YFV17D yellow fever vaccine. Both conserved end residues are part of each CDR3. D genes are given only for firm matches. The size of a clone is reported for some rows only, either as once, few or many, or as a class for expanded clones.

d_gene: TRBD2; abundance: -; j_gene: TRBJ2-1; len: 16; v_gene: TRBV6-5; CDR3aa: CASSYATSGGAGEQFF; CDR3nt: TGTGCCAGCAGTTACGCGACTAGCGGGGGGGCAGGGGAGCAGTTCTTC
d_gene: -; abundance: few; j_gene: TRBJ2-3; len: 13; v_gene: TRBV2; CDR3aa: CASSEGGTDTQYF; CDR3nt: TGTGCCAGCAGTGAAGGGGGAACAGATACGCAGTATTTT
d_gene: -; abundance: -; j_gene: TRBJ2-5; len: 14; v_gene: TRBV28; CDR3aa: CASSSGGQFGTQYF; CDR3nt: TGTGCCAGCAGTTCCGGGGGACAGTTTGGGACCCAGTACTTC
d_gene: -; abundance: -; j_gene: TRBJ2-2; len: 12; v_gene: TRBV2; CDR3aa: CASTGYTGELFF; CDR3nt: TGTGCCAGTACAGGTTACACCGGGGAGCTGTTTTTT
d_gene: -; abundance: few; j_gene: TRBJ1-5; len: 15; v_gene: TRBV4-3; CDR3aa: CASSQENSPNQPQHF; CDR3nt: TGCGCCAGCAGCCAAGAAAATAGCCCCAATCAGCCCCAGCATTTT
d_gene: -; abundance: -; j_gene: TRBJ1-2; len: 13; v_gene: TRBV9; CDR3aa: CASSFTVNYGYTF; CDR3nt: TGTGCCAGCAGCTTTACAGTTAACTATGGCTACACCTTC
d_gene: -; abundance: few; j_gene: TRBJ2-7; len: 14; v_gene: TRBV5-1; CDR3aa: CASSLDTAGYEQYF; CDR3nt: TGCGCCAGCAGCTTGGACACCGCTGGGTACGAGCAGTACTTC
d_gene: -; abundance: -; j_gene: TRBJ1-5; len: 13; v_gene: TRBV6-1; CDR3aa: CASSGERDQPQHF; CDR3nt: TGTGCCAGCAGTGGGGAAAGGGATCAGCCCCAGCATTTT
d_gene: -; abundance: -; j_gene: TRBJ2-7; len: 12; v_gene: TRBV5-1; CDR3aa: CASGDQGYEKYF; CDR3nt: TGCGCCTCCGGGGACCAGGGCTACGAGAAGTACTTC
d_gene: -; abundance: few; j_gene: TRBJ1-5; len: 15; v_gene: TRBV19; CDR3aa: CASSIGTDSNQPQHF; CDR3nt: TGTGCCAGTAGTATTGGGACGGATAGCAATCAGCCCCAGCATTTT
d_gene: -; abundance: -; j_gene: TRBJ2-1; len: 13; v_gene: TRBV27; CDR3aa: CASSRRVYNEQFF; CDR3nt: TGTGCCAGCAGCAGAAGGGTGTACAATGAGCAGTTCTTC
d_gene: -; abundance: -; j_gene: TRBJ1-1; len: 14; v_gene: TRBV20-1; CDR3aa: CSARDRVVNTEAFF; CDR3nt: TGCAGTGCTAGAGACAGGGTGGTGAACACTGAAGCTTTCTTT
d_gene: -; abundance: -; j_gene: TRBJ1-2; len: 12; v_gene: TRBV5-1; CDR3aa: CASSLEDAGYTF; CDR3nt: TGCGCCAGCAGCTTGGAGGACGCCGGCTACACCTTC
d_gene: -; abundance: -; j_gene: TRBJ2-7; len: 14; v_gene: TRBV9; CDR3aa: CASSVGRGSYEQYF; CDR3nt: TGTGCCAGCAGCGTAGGGCGGGGCTCTTACGAGCAGTACTTC
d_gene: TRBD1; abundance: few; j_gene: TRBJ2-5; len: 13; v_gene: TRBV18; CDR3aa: CASTTGSGETQYF; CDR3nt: TGTGCCAGCACGACAGGGTCGGGAGAGACCCAGTACTTC
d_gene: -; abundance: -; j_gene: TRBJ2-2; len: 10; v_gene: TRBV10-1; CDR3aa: CASRPGELFF; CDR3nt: TGCGCCAGCCGGCCCGGGGAGCTGTTTTTT
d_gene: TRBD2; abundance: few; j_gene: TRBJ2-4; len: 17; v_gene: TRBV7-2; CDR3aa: CASTPIQWEGAKNIQYF; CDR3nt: TGTGCCAGCACCCCAATCCAGTGGGAGGGGGCCAAAAACATTCAGTACTTC
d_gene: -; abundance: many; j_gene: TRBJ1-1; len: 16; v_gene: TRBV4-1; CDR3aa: CASSQELGGRGAEAFF; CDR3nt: TGCGCCAGCAGCCAAGAGTTGGGAGGCCGGGGGGCTGAAGCTTTCTTT
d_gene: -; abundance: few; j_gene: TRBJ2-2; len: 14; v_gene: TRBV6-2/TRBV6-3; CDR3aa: CASSYGVNTGELFF; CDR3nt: TGTGCCAGCAGTTACGGGGTGAACACCGGGGAGCTGTTTTTT
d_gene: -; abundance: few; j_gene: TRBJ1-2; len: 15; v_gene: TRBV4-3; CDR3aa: CASSLRTVANYGYTF; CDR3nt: TGCGCCAGCAGCCTTAGGACAGTAGCTAACTATGGCTACACCTTC
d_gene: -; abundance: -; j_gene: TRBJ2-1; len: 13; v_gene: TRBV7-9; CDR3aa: CASSLVVGAEQFF; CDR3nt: TGTGCCAGCAGCTTAGTAGTGGGGGCTGAGCAGTTCTTC
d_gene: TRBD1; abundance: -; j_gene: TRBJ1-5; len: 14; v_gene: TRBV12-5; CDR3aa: CASATGQGDQPQHF; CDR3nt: TGTGCTAGTGCTACGGGACAGGGTGATCAGCCCCAGCATTTT
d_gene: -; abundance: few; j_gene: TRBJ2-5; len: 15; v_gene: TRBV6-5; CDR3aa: CASSYFNSPPETQYF; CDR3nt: TGTGCCAGCAGTTACTTTAATAGTCCCCCGGAGACCCAGTACTTC
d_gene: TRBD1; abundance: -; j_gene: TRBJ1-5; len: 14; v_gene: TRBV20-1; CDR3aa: CSARDRTGGQPQHF; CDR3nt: TGCAGTGCTAGAGATAGGACAGGGGGGCAGCCCCAGCATTTT
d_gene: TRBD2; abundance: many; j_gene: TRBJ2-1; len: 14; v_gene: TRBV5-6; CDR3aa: CASSLTSGSNEQFF; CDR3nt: TGTGCCAGCAGCCTGACTAGCGGGAGCAATGAGCAGTTCTTC
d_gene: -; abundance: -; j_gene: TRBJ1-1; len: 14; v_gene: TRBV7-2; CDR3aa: CASSLVTASTEAFF; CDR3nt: TGTGCCAGCAGCTTAGTGACAGCCAGCACTGAAGCTTTCTTT
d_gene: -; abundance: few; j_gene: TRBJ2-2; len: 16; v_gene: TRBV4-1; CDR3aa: CASSQDRTLSNRPVFF; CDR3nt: TGCGCCAGCAGCCAAGATCGGACGTTGTCCAATAGGCCGGTGTTTTTT
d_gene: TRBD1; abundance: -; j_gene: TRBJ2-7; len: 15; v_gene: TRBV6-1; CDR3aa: CASSASGTGTYEQYF; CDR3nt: TGTGCCAGCAGTGCGTCAGGGACAGGTACCTACGAGCAGTACTTC
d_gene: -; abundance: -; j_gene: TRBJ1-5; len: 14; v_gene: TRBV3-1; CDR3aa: CASRGGGLGQPQHF; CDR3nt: TGTGCCAGCAGGGGCGGCGGGTTAGGACAGCCCCAGCATTTT
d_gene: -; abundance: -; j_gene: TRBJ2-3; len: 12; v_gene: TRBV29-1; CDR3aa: CSVVASTDTQYF; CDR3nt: TGCAGCGTTGTTGCGAGCACAGATACGCAGTATTTT
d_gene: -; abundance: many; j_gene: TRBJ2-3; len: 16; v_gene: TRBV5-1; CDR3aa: CASSLGNGGRTDTQYF; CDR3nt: TGCGCCAGCAGCTTGGGAAACGGGGGGCGCACAGATACGCAGTATTTT
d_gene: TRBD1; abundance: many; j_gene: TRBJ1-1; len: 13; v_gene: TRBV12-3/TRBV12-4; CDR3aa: CASSLDRTTEAFF; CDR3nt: TGTGCCAGCAGCCTGGACAGGACGACCGAAGCTTTCTTT
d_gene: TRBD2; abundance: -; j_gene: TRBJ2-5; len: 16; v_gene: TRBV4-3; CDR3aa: CASSQDFLAGQETQYF; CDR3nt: TGCGCCAGCAGCCAAGACTTCCTAGCGGGCCAAGAGACCCAGTACTTC
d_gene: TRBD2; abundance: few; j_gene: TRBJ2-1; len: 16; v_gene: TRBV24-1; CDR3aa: CATSGWTSGNYNEQFF; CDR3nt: TGTGCCACCAGTGGATGGACTAGCGGGAATTACAATGAGCAGTTCTTC
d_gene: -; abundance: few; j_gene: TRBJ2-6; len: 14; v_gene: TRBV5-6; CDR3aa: CASSPESGANVLTF; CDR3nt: TGTGCCAGCAGCCCCGAGTCTGGGGCCAACGTCCTGACTTTC
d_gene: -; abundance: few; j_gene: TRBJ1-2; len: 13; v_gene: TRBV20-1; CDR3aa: CSAQPFRSYGYTF; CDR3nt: TGCAGTGCTCAACCTTTCCGATCCTATGGCTACACCTTC
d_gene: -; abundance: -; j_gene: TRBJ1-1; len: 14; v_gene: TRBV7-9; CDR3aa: CASSKGMMNTEAFF; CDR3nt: TGTGCCAGCAGCAAAGGAATGATGAACACTGAAGCTTTCTTT
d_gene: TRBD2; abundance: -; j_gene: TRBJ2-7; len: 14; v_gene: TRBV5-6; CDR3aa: CASRQRGGRYEQYF; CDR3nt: TGTGCCAGCAGACAGCGGGGGGGACGGTACGAGCAGTACTTC
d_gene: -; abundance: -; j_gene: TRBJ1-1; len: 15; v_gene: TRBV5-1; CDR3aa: CASSPQAGGLAEAFF; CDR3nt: TGCGCCAGCAGCCCCCAAGCCGGGGGACTGGCTGAAGCTTTCTTT